The present TCR beta chain was sequenced within a study of STAT5B mutations in CD4+ large granular lymphocyte leukemia. Study outcomes and limitations: No patients shared main leukemic clonotypes, though around 27% appeared at low frequency elsewhere. The CD4+ versus CD8+ T-LGLL clonality difference may reflect limited sample size.

Healthy controls were blood donor buffy coats. The survey-level immunoSEQ assay was used. Sequencing was performed with immunoSEQ multiplex PCR; in TCRdb, only in-frame clones are kept and a portion is missing. The sample contains around 31,000 clones, roughly 70% of which appear only once. Comment on this clone: What it binds is not known.

V lost 0 bases to trimming and J lost 6 bases, with 6 bases between them. The CDR3 extends over 14 amino acids. The V gene's germline CDR1 is SEHNR and CDR2 FQNEAQ (reference sequence). Sequencing was done on a sample of CD4+ T cells from blood buffy coats. This TCR came from a human donor in good health. The chain combines TRBV7-9 with TRBJ1-6; D might be TRBD1 (5 bases). The CDR3, as DNA: TGTGCCAGCAGCTTAGCGGGGGTTAATTCACCCCTCCACTTT. Translation: CASSLAGVNSPLHF.